The 26 T cell receptor beta chains listed next were all sequenced from one sample in a study of T cell changes during pregnancy in multiple sclerosis (dated by TCRdb to between 2018 and 2020). The library was generated by the immunoSEQ multiplex PCR assay. TCRdb limited this immuneACCESS table to in-frame rearrangements with V and J called. A share of clones is missing; checked studies link under half to unresolved V genes, and the rest is unexplained. This sample comprises 30,000 to 40,000 clones, around 90% of them detected only once. The ten largest account for about 8% of the sample. This sample comprised CD8+ T cells from peripheral blood mononuclear cells, obtained before pregnancy. These receptors came from a female donor with multiple sclerosis, enrolled in a pregnancy study.

V and J are TRBV5-6 and TRBJ2-7; the D is unclear. The CDR3 extends over 14 amino acids. The germline V and J ends were trimmed by 4 bases and 4 bases, with 15 bases remaining between them. CDR1 and CDR2 (germline): SGHDT, YYEEEE. CDR3 in amino acids: CASSPPLKSYEQYF. In nucleotides, the CDR3 is TGTGCCAGCAGCCCACCACTGAAGTCTTACGAGCAGTACTTC.

The chain combines TRBV4-3 with TRBJ2-5, with no clear D. The germline gives CDR1 LGHNA, CDR2 YSLEER. The CDR3 has 15 amino acids. V was pared by 4 bases and J by 2 bases, with 14 bases between. CDR3 nucleotides: TGCGCCAGCAGCCTTCTCCTCTATGATCAAGAGACCCAGTACTTC. This translates into CASSLLLYDQETQYF.

The V call is TRBV15, the J call TRBJ1-2; 11 bases are shared with TRBD1. In germline, CDR1 is LNHNV, CDR2 YYDKDF (reference sequence). The CDR3 totals 18 residues. V lost 3 bases to trimming and J lost 3 bases; unmatched junction nucleotides: 12. CDR3 sequence reads: CATSSAWTGGLGHYGYTF. Written as DNA, the CDR3 is TGTGCCACCAGCAGTGCCTGGACAGGGGGCTTAGGACACTATGGCTACACCTTC.

The gene calls are TRBV14 and TRBJ2-1, with D maybe TRBD1 (5 bases). The germline V and J ends were trimmed by 4 bases and 10 bases, with 14 bases remaining between them. In germline, CDR1 is SGHDN, CDR2 FVKESK. The CDR3 is 13 amino acids. CDR3: CASSPLGASEQFF. Written as DNA, the CDR3 is TGTGCCAGCAGCCCGCTTGGGGCCTCCGAGCAGTTCTTC.

V is TRBV5-5 and J is TRBJ2-7; 7 bases are a match to TRBD2. V gave up 0 bases and J gave up 2 bases; unmatched junction bases: 5. CDR1 and CDR2 (germline): SGHKS, YYEKEE (reference sequence). The CDR3 is 15 amino acids. The CDR3 region is CASSLAGGSTYEQYF. CDR3 DNA sequence: TGTGCCAGCAGCTTGGCCGGGGGGTCTACCTACGAGCAGTACTTC.

The chain carries TRBV11-2 and TRBJ2-2; the D is unclear. Germline CDR1 SGHAT, CDR2 FQNNGV. Deletions cut 5 bases from V and 5 bases from J, with 12 bases between. The CDR3 runs 14 residues. The CDR3: CASSANMNTGELFF. Here the CDR3 DNA reads TGTGCCAGCAGCGCCAACATGAATACCGGGGAGCTGTTTTTT.

The chain has TRBV2 and TRBJ2-7; TRBD1 agrees at 7 bases. This CDR3 has 13 amino acids. With 7 bases clipped from V and 2 bases from J, the junction kept 5 bases outside the gene matches. The V gene's germline CDR1 is SNHLY and CDR2 FYNNEI. CDR3 DNA sequence: TGTGCCAGCATGGGGCAGGGGGCCTACGAGCAGTACTTC. This translates into CASMGQGAYEQYF.

This clone was seen just once. The chain couples TRBV7-8 to TRBJ2-1, with 10 bases identical to TRBD2. The CDR3 covers 16 residues. The germline gives CDR1 SGHVS, CDR2 FQNEAQ. With 5 bases clipped from V and 10 bases from J, the junction kept 14 bases outside the gene matches. The DNA for the CDR3 is TGTGCCAGCAGCCCGCTTATCCTAGCGGGAGTGGGGGAGCAGTTCTTC. This gives the protein CASSPLILAGVGEQFF. The entire variable domain, with the rest obtained from reference TRBV7-8 and TRBJ2-1, is as follows: GAGVSQSPRYKVAKRGQDVALRCDPISGHVSLFWYQQALGQGPEFLTYFQNEAQLDKSGLPSDRFFAERPEGSVSTLKIQRTQQEDSAVYLCASSPLILAGVGEQFFGPGTRLTVL.

The rearrangement links TRBV27 to TRBJ1-2; 11 nucleotides agree with TRBD1. Unmatched junction bases numbered 4, after V lost 8 bases and J lost 2 bases. Germline CDR1 MNHEY, CDR2 SMNVEV (reference sequence). The CDR3 loop spans 14 amino acids. CDR3 in DNA: TGTGCCAGCCGGACAGGGGGCCGGAACTATGGCTACACCTTC. This translates into CASRTGGRNYGYTF.

The rearrangement joins TRBV7-2 to TRBJ2-3; 9 bases align to TRBD2. V dropped 10 bases and J dropped 2; count of bases not matched to a gene: 4. Germline V CDR1 and CDR2: SGHTA, FQGNSA. The CDR3 spans 13 residues. CDR3 in amino acids: CATQREVTDTQYF. The DNA of the CDR3 is TGTGCCACCCAGCGGGAGGTCACAGATACGCAGTATTTT.

J is TRBJ2-2 and V is TRBV21-1; the D segment call TRBD1 is taken from the table without a DNA check. TRBV21-1 is a documented pseudogene. CDR3 length: 16 amino acids. The DNA of the CDR3 is TGTGCCAGCACTAGCCGGGACAGGAAGAACACCGGGGAGCTGTTTTTT. It yields the protein CASTSRDRKNTGELFF.

The V and J genes are TRBV28 and TRBJ2-3, with 7 bases identical to TRBD2. This CDR3 is built from 8 residues. Germline-derived CDR1 and CDR2 are MDHEN and SYDVKM. CDR3 residues: CLSGGQYF. The CDR3 nucleotides read TGTTTGTCGGGGGGGCAGTATTTT.

The count of this clone is one. This chain joins TRBV5-1 and TRBJ2-7; D possibly corresponds to TRBD2 (5 bases). The CDR3 runs to 14 residues. Per the germline V gene, CDR1 is SGHRS and CDR2 is YFSETQ. Trimming pared 1 base from V and 2 bases from J, leaving 10 bases between. This CDR3 is CASSLRGSPYEQYF. The CDR3 DNA sequence: TGCGCCAGCAGCTTGAGAGGGAGCCCCTACGAGCAGTACTTC.

The V gene is TRBV13, the J gene TRBJ2-3, with a possible D match to TRBD2 (6 bases). CDR1 and CDR2 (germline): PRHDT, FYEKMQ (reference sequence). The CDR3 is 14 residues long. With 8 bases removed from V and 2 bases from J, the gap between germline ends came to 14 bases. The CDR3 spells CASAAGTDTDTQYF. The CDR3, as DNA: TGTGCCAGCGCCGCCGGGACTGACACAGATACGCAGTATTTT.

V and J are TRBV19 and TRBJ1-2; 11 nucleotides line up with TRBD1. Trimming at V came to 3 bases and at J to 4 bases, leaving 4 bases not matched to a gene. Germline CDR1 LNHDA, CDR2 SQIVND (reference sequence). The CDR3 loop spans 15 amino acids. CDR3 coding DNA: TGTGCCAGTAGTATGGACAGGGGGCGTCGCTATGGCTACACCTTC. It translates to CASSMDRGRRYGYTF.

The V call is TRBV28, the J call TRBJ1-2; a weak D match, TRBD1 (6 bases). V lost 7 bases to trimming and J lost 6 bases, with 18 bases between them. Germline V lookup: CDR1 MDHEN, CDR2 SYDVKM. This CDR3 comprises 14 residues. The CDR3 region is CASTRGGAMNGYTF. The CDR3 DNA reads TGTGCCAGCACCAGAGGGGGGGCCATGAATGGCTACACCTTC.

The chain employs TRBV30 and TRBJ2-7, with TRBD2 identical over 7 bases. The trim removed 0 bases at V and 4 bases at J, leaving 6 bases unmatched. CDR3 size: 14 residues. Germline assignment: CDR1 GTSNPN and CDR2 SVGIG (reference sequence). CDR3 region: CAWSVRGSGYEQYF. The CDR3 DNA sequence: TGTGCCTGGAGTGTACGCGGGAGTGGTTACGAGCAGTACTTC.

The chain links TRBV27 to TRBJ1-1, with D perhaps matching TRBD1 (5 bases). The CDR3 has 13 residues. The ends were cut back, 6 bases at V and 6 bases at J, with 14 bases in the middle. Germline lookup yields CDR1 MNHEY and CDR2 SMNVEV (reference sequence). CDR3 sequence (DNA): TGTGCCAGCAGCACCCCAACGGGGGCTGAAGCTTTCTTT. It codes for CASSTPTGAEAFF.

The chain is built from TRBV5-1 and TRBJ1-2, with 11 bases matching TRBD1. V trimming: 5 bases; J trimming: 6 bases; junction bases outside the gene matches: 6. Germline CDR1 and CDR2: SGHRS and YFSETQ. CDR3 size: 14 residues. The CDR3 loop reads CASRRTGGTDGYTF. CDR3 bases: TGCGCCAGCAGACGGACAGGGGGCACGGATGGCTACACCTTC. The whole variable domain, filled in from reference TRBV5-1 and TRBJ1-2, reads KAGVTQTPRYLIKTRGQQVTLSCSPISGHRSVSWYQQTPGQGLQFLFEYFSETQRNKGNFPGRFSGRQFSNSRSEMNVSTLELGDSALYLCASRRTGGTDGYTFGSGTRLTVV.

The rearrangement links TRBV29-1 to TRBJ2-3; 7 positions match TRBD2. The CDR3 runs 16 residues. V was pared by 0 bases and J by 2 bases, with 8 bases of the junction left unmatched. In germline, CDR1 is SQVTM, CDR2 ANQGSEA. The CDR3 DNA follows: TGCAGCGTTGAAGATCAGGCTAGCGGACACACAGATACGCAGTATTTT. Encoded protein: CSVEDQASGHTDTQYF.

A single count supports this clone. The CDR3 sequence: CASSQSGAGTGTYEQYF. The CDR3 DNA is TGCGCCAGCAGCCAGTCGGGGGCCGGGACAGGGACCTACGAGCAGTACTTC. The chain couples TRBV4-1 to TRBJ2-7; TRBD1 matches at 9 bases. CDR3 length equals 17 residues. J was trimmed by 2 bases and V by 3 bases; bases with no gene match: 11. Germline V gene sequence: CDR1 MGHRA, CDR2 YSYEKL.

This clone was counted only a few times. This rearrangement joins TRBV7-6 to TRBJ1-4, with D possibly being TRBD1 (6 bases). The CDR3 contains 14 residues. The germline V and J ends were trimmed by 5 bases and 17 bases, with 24 bases remaining between them. Germline lookup yields CDR1 SGHVS and CDR2 FNYEAQ. As DNA, the CDR3 is TGTGCCAGCAGCCCCTACGGCCCGGACAGCCCGTCTTTTTTT. Amino acid sequence: CASSPYGPDSPSFF. The entire variable domain, with the rest obtained from reference TRBV7-6 and TRBJ1-4, is as follows: GAGVSQSPRYKVTKRGQDVALRCDPISGHVSLYWYRQALGQGPEFLTYFNYEAQQDKSGLPNDRFSAERPEGSISTLTIQRTEQRDSAMYRCASSPYGPDSPSFFGSGTQLSVL.

This chain joins TRBV4-1 and TRBJ1-3, with D possibly TRBD1 on 6 matching bases. The V gene's germline CDR1 is MGHRA and CDR2 YSYEKL. V was clipped by 2 bases and J by 2 bases, with 7 bases between them. The CDR3 length is 14 residues. In DNA form, the CDR3 reads TGCGCCAGCAGCCAACCAGGGGCTGGAAACACCATATATTTT. Its protein is CASSQPGAGNTIYF.

V gene TRBV7-2 combines with J gene TRBJ2-7, with 8 nucleotides matching TRBD1. The V gene's germline CDR1 is SGHTA and CDR2 FQGNSA. The junction had 12 bases not matched to a gene; V was cut back by 1 base and J by 7 bases. This CDR3 spans 16 amino acids. The DNA of the CDR3 is TGTGCCAGCAGCTTAGAGGGCAGGGGGCCCTTGTGGGAGCAGTACTTC. Translation: CASSLEGRGPLWEQYF.

This clone was observed a single time. CDR3 region: CASSERTEQETQYF. The CDR3 DNA sequence: TGTGCCAGCAGCGAGCGGACGGAGCAAGAGACCCAGTACTTC. The J gene is TRBJ2-5, the V gene TRBV9, with a weak D call TRBD2 (5 bases). V lost 3 bases and J lost 2, with 11 bases in between. This CDR3 contains 14 residues. Germline-derived CDR1 and CDR2 are SGDLS and YYNGEE.

The rearrangement joins TRBV29-1 to TRBJ2-5; TRBD2 matches at 7 bases. In germline, CDR1 is SQVTM, CDR2 ANQGSEA. With V trimmed by 3 bases and J by 2 bases, 6 bases remained unmatched. The CDR3 consists of 14 residues. The CDR3 sequence: CSVELAVPQETQYF. In nucleotides, the CDR3 is TGCAGCGTTGAGCTAGCGGTACCTCAAGAGACCCAGTACTTC.